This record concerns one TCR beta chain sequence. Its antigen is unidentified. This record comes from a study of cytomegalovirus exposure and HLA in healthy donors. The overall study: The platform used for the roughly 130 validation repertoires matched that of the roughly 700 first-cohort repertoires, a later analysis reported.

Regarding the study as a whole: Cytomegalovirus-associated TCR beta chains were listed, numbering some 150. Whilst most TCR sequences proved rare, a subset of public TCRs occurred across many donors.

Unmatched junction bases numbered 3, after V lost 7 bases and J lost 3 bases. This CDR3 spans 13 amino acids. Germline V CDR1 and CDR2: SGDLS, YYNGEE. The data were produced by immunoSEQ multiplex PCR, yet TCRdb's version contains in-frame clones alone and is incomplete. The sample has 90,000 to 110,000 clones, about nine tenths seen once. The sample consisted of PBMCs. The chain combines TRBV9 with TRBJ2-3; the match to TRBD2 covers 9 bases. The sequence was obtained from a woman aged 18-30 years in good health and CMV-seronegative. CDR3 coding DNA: TGTGCCAGCGCGCGGGAGGGGACAGATACGCAGTATTTT. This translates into CASAREGTDTQYF.